The text below deals with one T cell receptor (beta chain). Its antigen remains unknown. The sample comes from a study of cytomegalovirus exposure and HLA in healthy donors. Primers for the PCR totalled 60 Vbeta and 13 Jbeta. Repertoires were generated with immunoSEQ multiplex PCR, while TCRdb's copy carries only in-frame clones and drops some. The profile covers about 120,000 clones, with roughly 76% appearing a single time and roughly 12% taken by the ten largest. V lost 5 bases and J lost 5, with 12 bases in between. The length of the CDR3 is 13 residues. The V gene's germline CDR1 is SGHTA and CDR2 FQGNSA. Points from the study as a whole: The likely explanation for a cluster of highly shared sequence variants was sequencing artifact.

The genes are TRBV7-2 and TRBJ1-1, with D uncertain. The TCR sequence derives from a woman aged 40 to 50 in good health and CMV-seropositive. The sample was PBMCs. The CDR3 DNA reads TGTGCCAGCAGCGAAATAGGGAGAACTGAAGCTTTCTTT. This sequence encodes CASSEIGRTEAFF. The whole variable domain, remainder taken from reference TRBV7-2 and TRBJ1-1, is GAGVSQSPSNKVTEKGKDVELRCDPISGHTALYWYRQSLGQGLEFLIYFQGNSAPDKSGLPSDRFSAERTGGSVSTLTIQRTQQEDSAVYLCASSEIGRTEAFFGQGTRLTVV.